This is a list of T cell receptor beta chains from one sample in a study of shared clonotypes between healthy human individuals. Repertoires were generated with immunoSEQ multiplex PCR, while TCRdb's copy carries only in-frame clones and drops some. The sample includes over a million clones, approximately 97% of them seen just once. Sequenced input: naive CD4+ T cells sorted from blood. The receptors come from a man aged 25-45 years in good health. The CDR3 runs from the conserved cysteine through the conserved F or W. D genes are given only for firm matches. Not all rows give a size; the values are once, few, many and, for expanded clones, a class.

j_call v_call d_call clone_size cdr3_nt cdr3_aa
TRBJ2-7 TRBV5-1 TRBD1 once TGCGCCAGCAGCTTGGAAACAGGGGCTTACGAGCAGTACTTC CASSLETGAYEQYF
TRBJ2-2 TRBV7-2 . . TGTGCCAGCAGCTTAGAACGGGCGGTCACCGGGGAGCTGTTTTTT CASSLERAVTGELFF
TRBJ1-5 TRBV29-1 . . TGCAGCGTTGCGCAGGGCGGAAATCAGCCCCAGCATTTT CSVAQGGNQPQHF
TRBJ2-5 TRBV18 . . TGTGCCAGCTCACCACCGTTCAGCTTGCATCAAGAGACCCAGTACTTC CASSPPFSLHQETQYF
TRBJ2-7 TRBV19 TRBD1 . TGTGCCAGTAGCCGACGGACAGGGGGATACGAGCAGTACTTC CASSRRTGGYEQYF
TRBJ2-2 TRBV6-4 . . TGTGCCAGCAGTGTCAAGAGATTCACCGGGGAGCTGTTTTTT CASSVKRFTGELFF
TRBJ2-1 TRBV9 TRBD2 . TGTGCCAGCAGCGTAGTTGGCGGGAGCTCGGGGAATGAGCAGTTCTTC CASSVVGGSSGNEQFF
TRBJ1-5 TRBV4-2 . . TGTGCCAGCAGCCGCGGCAGGGGAGCAGAACAGCCCCAGCATTTT CASSRGRGAEQPQHF
TRBJ2-5 TRBV5-4 TRBD1 . TGTGCCAGCAGCTTGGCCGGGTCAGGGGGCGTCTCGGGAGAGACCCAGTACTTC CASSLAGSGGVSGETQYF
TRBJ2-3 TRBV10-2 . . TGCGCCAGCAGGAGAAGTAGCGGACTAACCACAGATACGCAGTATTTT CASRRSSGLTTDTQYF
TRBJ1-2 TRBV6-5 TRBD1 . TGTGCCAGCACCCTCGACAGGGCGCGAAACTATGGCTACACCTTC CASTLDRARNYGYTF
TRBJ2-1 TRBV6-5 . . TGTGCCAGCAGTTACTCGAGGGGGGCTACCTACAATGAGCAGTTCTTC CASSYSRGATYNEQFF
TRBJ1-5 TRBV7-8 . few TGTGCCAGCAGCTTAGGGTTCTTAAAGCCCCAGCATTTT CASSLGFLKPQHF
TRBJ1-5 TRBV28 TRBD1 . TGTGCCAGCAGCGGGACAGGGGCTCAGCCCCAGCATTTT CASSGTGAQPQHF
TRBJ2-7 TRBV5-1 . . TGCGCCAGCAGCTTGAGTAGCCCAATCTACGAGCAGTACTTC CASSLSSPIYEQYF
TRBJ2-2 TRBV9 TRBD2 . TGTGCCAGCAGCGTAGTTGGGGGACTAGCGGGAGCAAAGGCCGGGGAGCTGTTTTTT CASSVVGGLAGAKAGELFF
TRBJ2-7 TRBV5-4 . . TGTGCCAGCAGCCCGGGACCTCGCGGGGCCGAGCAGTACTTC CASSPGPRGAEQYF
TRBJ2-1 TRBV5-1 . . TGCGCCAGCAGCTTGGCCCTAGGAATAAACAATGAGCAGTTCTTC CASSLALGINNEQFF
TRBJ2-1 TRBV5-6 . . TGTGCCAGCAGCTACACCGGGACGGCCAATGAGCAGTTCTTC CASSYTGTANEQFF
TRBJ2-7 TRBV28 TRBD1 . TGTGCCAGCAGTTGGGACAGGCGGCTTACCGAGCAGTACTTC CASSWDRRLTEQYF
TRBJ2-1 TRBV9 TRBD2 once TGTGCCAGCAGCGTTGGGACTATATCGGGCAATGAGCAGTTCTTC CASSVGTISGNEQFF
TRBJ2-2 TRBV7-2 TRBD2 . TGTGCCAGCAGAGTGGCCGGGGGGGGGAACACCGGGGAGCTGTTTTTT CASRVAGGGNTGELFF
TRBJ2-5 TRBV11-3 . . TGTGCCAGCAGCCCAGGGGGAGGGGAAGAGACCCAGTACTTC CASSPGGGEETQYF
TRBJ2-7 TRBV6-5 TRBD1 . TGTGCCAGCAGGCGACAGGGGAATTACGAGCAGTACTTC CASRRQGNYEQYF
TRBJ2-3 TRBV7-9 TRBD1 . TGTGCCAGCAGCTCCGGGACAGGGGGTTGGAAGACTAGCACAGATACGCAGTATTTT CASSSGTGGWKTSTDTQYF
TRBJ1-5 TRBV5-6 . . TGTGCCAGCAGCTTATATAGCAATCAGCCCCAGCATTTT CASSLYSNQPQHF
TRBJ2-1 TRBV5-5 TRBD2 . TGTGCCAGCAGCTTGGCCAATGTAGCGGGAGGGATCGATGAGCAGTTCTTC CASSLANVAGGIDEQFF
TRBJ2-7 TRBV5-1 TRBD2 . TGCGCCAGCAGCCTAAAACTAGCGGGTGAGTACTTC CASSLKLAGEYF